This T cell receptor beta chain emerged from a study of cytomegalovirus exposure and HLA in healthy donors (dated by TCRdb to about 2017). With respect to the entire study: According to an earlier analysis of a few hundred of the donors, some 170 million T cells yielded 120 million or so unique TCR beta sequences and 276 Gb of sequence data. About 300 gigabases of sequencing data and around 80 million unique TCR sequences made up an early release that covered roughly 670 HLA-typed donors. The genetic ancestry cluster associated with self-reported Caucasian donors included around four fifths of the 350 to 500 genotyped donors. The aim of the study was to test whether cataloging public T cell receptors could identify signatures of past pathogen exposure. The study used immunosequencing to profile the T cell repertoires of around 600 subjects and linked those repertoires to cytomegalovirus serostatus. A separate validation cohort of more than 100 different subjects was used in addition to the roughly 720-subject first cohort. To predict cytomegalovirus infection status, the study brought together high-throughput TCR immunosequencing, statistical association of individual TCRs with disease status, and machine learning. A later analysis re-examined previously published TCR beta repertoires from 610 or so donors and added high-resolution HLA genotyping to investigate patterns of TCR occurrence. Rather than drawing on any new phenotypic data, the later analysis identified candidate immune exposures from TCR beta sequences and the way those sequences occurred across donors. An earlier analysis of several hundred of the donors applied high-throughput TCR beta sequencing to assess whether each TCR beta V gene segment acted as functional or pseudogenic. Donor age, sex, ethnicity and CMV serostatus were compiled together with the repertoire data. In a later genetic analysis, genome-wide SNP genotypes for about 55% of the 666 donors were used, and that subset was treated as a discovery cohort. All discovery cohort repertoires had been generated using a single sequencing platform. Both class I and class II loci were covered by HLA typing, at four-digit resolution. Typing coverage differed by locus: A, B, C, DRB1 and DQB1 were typed in roughly 620-630 donors, DQA1 in about 500, DPA1 in roughly 590, and DPB1 in roughly 450. Because of strong linkage in the cohort, roughly five DR-DQ haplotypes were treated as single units for association and clustering. Among some 410 genotyped donors of the cohort, an average of around 220,000 unique TCR beta nucleotide sequences was sequenced per donor, of which about 18% were non-productive. Findings and caveats that apply to the study as a whole: According to a later analysis, most CMV-associated TCR beta chains appeared to be HLA-restricted, and the HLA associations seemed to be driven largely by CMV exposure. In a later analysis, HLA-associated TCR beta chains were found to be more clonally expanded and to have lower generation probabilities than equally common non-associated chains. Correlated functional status among segregating V segments might reflect linkage disequilibrium, but an unknown experimental factor could not be ruled out. Roughly uniform sequencing depth across donors was assumed in presence/absence analyses, although this assumption may not hold. At a false discovery rate of 0.05, a later analysis linked around 17,000 TCR beta sequences to specific HLA alleles. In vitro tests confirmed that a few of the cytomegalovirus-associated TCR beta chains recognize cytomegalovirus antigens. A cluster of highly shared sequence variants was judged likely to be a technical artifact of the sequencing pipeline. Assigning TCR associations to individual alleles was difficult when HLA alleles, especially DR and DQ, strongly co-occurred. In a later genetic analysis, a missense DCLRE1C variant was associated with V-gene and J-gene trimming of TCR beta chains, and the association was replicated in an independent cohort. This cohort had only TCR beta chains sequenced, and the lack of alpha or paired-chain data limited which features could be detected. The only immune exposure information available for the cohort was CMV serostatus. While some public TCRs were present in many individuals, most TCR sequences turned up only very rarely across donors. Because some donors lacked HLA typing at each locus, the association tests relied only on the typed subset. A further reported finding was that TCR beta sequences accurately predicted the HLA-A and HLA-B alleles for most subjects in the first cohort. A later analysis found that TCR association rates varied across HLA loci, with DRB1 alleles showing the most associated TCRs and HLA-C alleles the fewest. In a later genetic analysis, fewer N-insertions in productive TCRs were reported among donors in an Asian-associated ancestry cluster than the approximately 710-donor mean. In both the original and validation cohorts, the classifier was reported to diagnose cytomegalovirus status with high specificity and sensitivity. The earlier analysis of approximately 590 of the donors excluded about 16 rarely observed V segments, including chromosome 9 orphons, because counts were too low. The study listed 170 or so TCR beta chains as associated with cytomegalovirus. A later analysis reported that several top co-occurrence clusters appeared linked to parvovirus B19, influenza, CMV and Epstein-Barr virus. An earlier analysis of approximately 590 of the donors showed that most TCR beta V segments appeared in productive rearrangements either about 87% or about 30% of the time, which broadly matched IMGT annotations. The authors suggested that the approach could potentially be extended to other disease states and immunological phenotypes. Some IMGT-functional V segments, including TRBV6-2 and TRBV6-3, could not be told apart with the 87-base-pair reads, so those segments were excluded.

The cohort was made up of 500 to 850 healthy bone marrow donors. At the time of sampling, every cohort member was nominally healthy, though immune exposures that went unrecorded were likely present. The donor was CMV seronegative and belonged to the group of more than 300 seronegative cohort members. A peripheral blood sample was collected from each donor, and TCR beta sequencing was performed on peripheral blood mononuclear cells. The Qiagen DNeasy Blood Extraction Kit was used to extract genomic DNA from the blood cell samples. CDR3 length: 16 amino acids, cysteine to phenylalanine. Of the read, only the CDR3 DNA is kept; its 48 bases are in frame from base 1. Unmatched junction bases come to 3, with V trimmed by 3 bases and J by 1 base. As encoded in the germline V gene, CDR1 is MNHEY while CDR2 is SVGAGI. The library came from the immunoSEQ multiplex PCR assay. The multiplex PCR relied on a mix of 60 forward primers for TCR Vbeta segments and 13 reverse primers for TCR Jbeta segments. The CDR3 region of rearranged TCR beta genes was amplified from genomic DNA with a multiplex PCR assay. The Illumina HiSeq System was used to sequence the amplified TCR beta libraries as 87-base-pair reads. As for the original processing: A later analysis counted some 74 million unique TCR beta chains across the 666 repertoires, and 9 million to 14 million of these chains were shared by at least two donors. A nearest-neighbor algorithm error-corrected the raw reads and collapsed the reads into unique sequences, merging closely related sequences to remove PCR and sequencing errors. CDR3 sequences were aligned to IMGT reference sequences to assign V, D and J gene segments. For a sequence to be retained, at least a six-nucleotide match to both a V gene segment and a J gene segment was required. A rearrangement counted as productive if the CDR3 had no stop codons and remained in frame with V and J, and every other rearrangement counted as non-productive. Following IMGT convention, CDR3 was defined as the stretch from the second conserved V-encoded cysteine up to the conserved J-encoded phenylalanine. Sequences without an unambiguous match to a single V gene segment were excluded from the earlier analysis of approximately 600 of the donors. In an earlier analysis of around 590 of the donors, a V segment was called functional when productive rearrangements were above 56.7%, and segregating when the standard deviation between donors exceeded 5%. A statistical classification framework was built for diagnosing cytomegalovirus status from the catalog of TCR beta chain sequences. A later analysis assigned V and J genes by comparing TCR nucleotide sequences with IMGT/GENE-DB human TR gene sequences. In a later analysis, CDR3 sequences and most-parsimonious VDJ recombination scenarios were assigned using the TCRdist pipeline. In a later analysis, each TCR beta chain was defined by its CDR3 amino acid sequence together with its V-gene family, and reads without a unique V-gene family were excluded. To address suspected cross-contamination and a sequencing artifact, a later analysis removed some 620 highly shared, low-generation-probability nucleotide sequences. For each public chain, a later analysis derived a clonal expansion index from normalized ranks of inferred template counts within each repertoire. Generation probabilities in a later analysis came from a VDJ recombination model fitted to out-of-frame rearrangements, and those results were checked against IGoR. In a later analysis, TCR-TCR, TCR-HLA and TCR-CMV co-occurrence was scored with hypergeometric tests, and a repertoire-size bias correction was applied to TCR pairs. To estimate false discovery rates, a later analysis permuted the HLA or CMV assignments 20 times. In a later analysis, co-occurring TCRs were grouped using DBSCAN, with TCRdist sequence similarity added in when clustering inside HLA-allele-positive subsets. For co-occurrence clustering, repertoires with fewer than 30,000 or more than 120,000 public chains were excluded, along with four to six repertoires with anomalous nucleotide sharing. TCRdb stores this immuneACCESS table with in-frame sequences only. Part of the clones is absent; in the studies checked, under half of the shortfall reflects unresolved V genes, and no reason is known for the rest. The V and J calls and clone size come from that table; D and trimming were worked out from the DNA. The sample yields under 150,000 clones; roughly four fifths were counted once. In total, the top ten clones hold over 1.5% of the sample.

Concerning this clone itself: This receptor's antigen is unknown. One base away there is no much larger clone; base qualities are not given.

The chain is encoded by TRBV6-5 joined to TRBJ2-2; 9 of the junction bases match TRBD1. The TCR sequence derives from a woman between 18 and 29 years old in good health and CMV-seronegative. The material sequenced was PBMCs. The nucleotide sequence is TGTGCCAGCAGTTATTGGACAGGGGAGAACACCGGGGAGCTGTTTTTT. Its amino acids are CASSYWTGENTGELFF.